This TCR beta chain stems from a study of early T cells in non-severe SARS-CoV-2 infection. Study context: Unpaired chains resulted from sequencing bulk RNA of unsorted whole blood. Study results and limitations: VDJdb matching skewed toward anti-spike CD8 responses, missing private and CD4 specificities.

Concerning this clonotype itself: Its cognate antigen is unknown.

Attachment of unique molecular identifiers was made to individual cDNA molecules. Each CDR3 protein gets one entry after TCRdb re-called the 5' RACE reads with MiXCR. This table holds 75,000 or so distinct CDR3 sequences, around 14% found once. Germline V gene lookup returns CDR1 MNHNY and CDR2 SVGAGI (reference sequence). V was clipped by 5 bases and J by 7 bases, with 11 bases between them. This CDR3 has 12 amino acids. The chain is built from TRBV6-6 and TRBJ1-2; D might be TRBD1 (6 bases). The sequence was obtained from an adult who was a healthcare worker with PCR-confirmed SARS-CoV-2 infection or an uninfected control (not recorded which). The sample consisted of whole blood. The CDR3 reads CASSHRVTGYTF. Written as DNA, the CDR3 is TGTGCCAGCAGTCACAGGGTTACTGGCTACACCTTC.